This record covers a single T cell receptor beta chain. This receptor's antigen is unknown. No much larger clonotype is one base removed from it; base qualities were not supplied. The germline V gene specifies SGHDT as CDR1 and YYEEEE as CDR2. The CDR3 runs 11 amino acids, cysteine and phenylalanine included. Only the CDR3 region is kept as DNA, spanning 33 bases read in frame from base 1. Trimming takes 4 bases from V and 7 bases from J, and the germline ends sit 9 bases apart. The immunoSEQ Assay was used to sequence TCRbeta CDR3 regions. After extraction, genomic DNA underwent amplification by bias-controlled multiplex PCR, followed by high-throughput sequencing. For the original study's pipeline: To quantify the absolute abundance of each unique TCRbeta CDR3 region, sequences were collapsed and filtered. T cell fraction was estimated by normalization of TCRbeta template counts to usable DNA, with usable DNA being measured through amplification of reference genes present in all nucleated cells. Repertoire TCRs were annotated as SARS-CoV-2-specific by exact matching of V gene, CDR3 amino acid sequence and J gene to a known reactive TCR set. MIRA supplied the reference SARS-CoV-2 TCR set, which was filtered for enrichment in COVID-19-positive ImmuneCODE repertoires so that public or cross-reactive TCRs were removed. Using the MIRA antigens, annotated TCRs were further analysed by specific ORF or by position within an ORF. Breadth was defined as the number of annotated unique rearrangements divided by the total number of unique productive rearrangements, and depth was defined as the summed frequency of the annotated unique rearrangements. TCR breadth was compared between groups using two-sided Wilcoxon rank-sum tests. TCRdb holds this immuneACCESS table with in-frame rearrangements only. Some clones are missing; in checked studies, unresolved V genes explain under half, and the rest has no known cause. The DNA was the basis for D and trimming; V, J and clone size are from that table. For this sample there are about 400,000 clones; around nine tenths appear just once. Of the sample, under 2% is held by the ten largest clones.

This sample was included in a study of Ad26.COV2.S vaccination and SARS-CoV-2 variants (TCRdb year 2021). For context, the study as a whole: Vaccine-arm donors came from COV1001, a multicentre, randomized, double-blind, placebo-controlled phase I-IIa trial of Ad26.COV2.S in healthy adults. Ad26.COV2.S was administered intramuscularly at a dose of 5x10^10 or 1x10^11 viral particles, either as one shot or as two shots given 56 days apart. TCRbeta repertoire sequencing served as the tool for gauging how specific and how broad the SARS-CoV-2-reactive T cell receptors were following Ad26.COV2.S vaccination. The TCR-sequenced set comprised approximately 32 samples: about 19 Ad26.COV2.S vaccine recipients, 5 placebo recipients and 8 SARS-CoV-2 convalescent individuals. Trial participants were randomized into five groups of five: low-dose or high-dose Ad26.COV2.S given once or twice, or placebo on both occasions. Investigators remained blinded to trial group allocation during experiments and outcome assessment. Broader findings and caveats from the paper: Comparable non-spike TCR breadth was observed between vaccine and placebo recipients, consistent with only spike being contained in the vaccine. After vaccination, spike-specific CD8+ and CD4+ T cell responses were reported to show substantial breadth. The study lacked the statistical power to compare responses across vaccine doses or regimens. It was noted by the authors that total T cell responses may have been underestimated by the TCR breadth and depth analyses. Spike-specific TCR breadth was higher in Ad26.COV2.S recipients than in placebo recipients (P = 0.0014).

Taken with the paper, the label for treatment or condition translates to: about 20 received Ad26.COV2.S at low or high dose, single or two shots; about 5 received placebo; per-sample allocation not given. For vaccine and placebo recipients, repertoires were sequenced using samples collected on day 63 after the first injection. Between 29 July and 7 August 2020, Cohort 1b enrolled around 24 adults aged 18-55 years at one site in Boston, USA. Ad26.COV2.S consisted of a replication-incompetent adenovirus type 26 vector by which a prefusion-stabilized SARS-CoV-2 spike protein from the original Wuhan strain was expressed.

The sample consisted of peripheral blood, taken in a trial of Ad26.COV2.S vaccine versus placebo. This clonotype originated in a person aged 18-60 years who received the Ad26.COV2.S COVID-19 vaccine or a placebo. The chain was built from TRBV5-6 and TRBJ2-7; the D gene lacks a confident call. The DNA reads as follows: TGTGCCAGCAGCCGTCTCGAGGAGCAGTACTTC. Its coded protein is CASSRLEEQYF.